The T cell receptor (beta chain) described here comes from a study of cytomegalovirus exposure and HLA in healthy donors. General study points: Follow-up analysis found HLA locus-dependent TCR association rates, highest for DRB1 and lowest for HLA-C.

This clone was found once. Its antigen is undetermined. The PCR was carried out with 60 Vbeta primers and 13 Jbeta primers. TCRdb's copy holds only in-frame clones and misses some; the assay was immunoSEQ multiplex PCR. The sample records tens of thousands of clones, approximately 86% being singletons. This CDR3 spans 14 amino acids. V was trimmed by 9 bases and J by 0 bases, leaving 13 bases between them. Germline V lookup: CDR1 LNHDA, CDR2 SQIVND (reference sequence). The clonotype originates from a man younger than 45 in good health and CMV-seropositive. The chain links TRBV19 to TRBJ2-3, with D perhaps matching TRBD1 (5 bases). The source material was PBMCs. The CDR3 nucleotides are TGTGCCAGAGTACAGGCCAGTAGCACAGATACGCAGTATTTT. Its protein is CARVQASSTDTQYF.